The 9 T cell receptor beta chains below come from one sample, sequenced in a study of beta chain features in type 1 diabetes. These receptors have no identified antigens. As every portion of the isolated RNA was reverse transcribed, the sequencing read expressed TCRB transcripts. The assay was immunoSEQ multiplex PCR, and TCRdb's table has in-frame clones only and misses some. The data show about 370,000 clones, over 9% seen once. Study results and caveats: Type 1 diabetes patients had moderately but significantly shorter TCRB CDR3s in all four CD4+ subsets.

The specimen sequenced was central memory CD4+ T cells from blood. Receptors originate from a man aged 25 to 45 with type 1 diabetes.

This clone came up a few times. The junction does not match germline at one end; this may be a read error. The chain carries TRBV9 and TRBJ2-3; D is perhaps TRBD2 (6 bases). Germline V gene sequence: CDR1 SGDLS, CDR2 YYNGEE. This CDR3 spans 13 amino acids. The CDR3 here is CASSVAATDTQYF. Written as DNA, the CDR3 is TGTGCCAGCAGTGTAGCGGCGACAGATACGCAGTATTTT.

V gene TRBV29-1 combines with J gene TRBJ1-2; TRBD1 might be the D (5 bases). Germline V gene sequence: CDR1 SQVTM, CDR2 ANQGSEA. The CDR3 runs 12 residues. V was pared by 5 bases and J by 7 bases, with 14 bases between. CDR3 loop: CSVRGPGGGYTF. The CDR3, as DNA: TGCAGCGTTCGGGGACCCGGGGGTGGCTACACCTTC.

The sample holds a few counts of this clone. This may be a read error: a much more frequent sequence differs by one nucleotide. The CDR3 nucleotides are TGTGCCAGCAGCCAAGGAGTGGCTGGGGCCAACGTCCTGACTTTC. This encodes CASSQGVAGANVLTF. The chain recombines TRBV4-2 with TRBJ2-6; no reliable D call. V dropped 1 base and J dropped 2 bases, with 6 bases sitting between them. CDR3 length: 15 residues. The germline CDR1 and CDR2 sequences are LGHNA and YNFKEQ.

This clone was detected ten times or more. The same CDR3 can be traced to other DNA sequences in this sample. The V call is TRBV18, the J call TRBJ2-3; 15 bases match TRBD2. With 3 bases clipped from V and 5 bases from J, the junction kept 0 bases outside the gene matches. The CDR3 sequence is 15 residues long. Looked up from germline, CDR1 is KGHSH and CDR2 is LQKENI. CDR3 region: CASSPGLAGGDTQYF. The CDR3 region has the DNA TGTGCCAGCTCACCGGGACTAGCGGGAGGAGATACGCAGTATTTT.

This sequence joins TRBV9 and TRBJ1-6; D possibly corresponds to TRBD1 (5 bases). This CDR3 comprises 15 residues. Trimming shortened V by 0 bases and J by 7 bases, and 11 bases separated the two germline ends. Germline CDR1 and CDR2: SGDLS and YYNGEE. The CDR3 spells CASSVGGEPNSPLHF. CDR3 DNA: TGTGCCAGCAGCGTAGGGGGGGAGCCCAATTCACCCCTCCACTTT.

CDR3 region: CSVQTGGVYNEQFF. CDR3 coding DNA: TGCAGCGTACAGACAGGGGGCGTCTACAATGAGCAGTTCTTC. This chain links TRBV29-1 with TRBJ2-1; 10 bases fit TRBD1. The CDR3 is 14 residues long. The V segment lost 6 bases and the J segment 3 bases; nucleotides outside the gene matches: 5. Germline CDR1 is SQVTM and CDR2 is ANQGSEA.

J is TRBJ1-3 and V is TRBV10-3; D might be TRBD1 (5 bases). The CDR3 length is 14 residues. Germline V CDR1 and CDR2: ENHRY, SYGVKD. V lost 10 bases, J lost 0 bases, and 13 bases lay in between. The DNA of the CDR3 is TGTGCCAGCATCACGGGGACCTCTGGAAACACCATATATTTT. This encodes CASITGTSGNTIYF.

Notes on this clone: Other DNA sequences from this sample encode an identical CDR3 as well. The chain is built from TRBV7-3 and TRBJ2-1; D might be TRBD1 or TRBD2, each matching 5 bases. The CDR3 consists of 15 residues. In germline, CDR1 is SGHTA, CDR2 FQGTGA. V lost 3 bases and J 1 base, leaving 10 bases between the germline ends. For the CDR3, the DNA is TGTGCCAGCAGCTTGGGGACGCCTTCCTACAATGAGCAGTTCTTC. It specifies CASSLGTPSYNEQFF.

This clone was seen at least ten times. The rearrangement links TRBV5-5 to TRBJ1-2; 7 positions match TRBD1. The germline V gene encodes CDR1 SGHKS and CDR2 YYEKEE (reference sequence). V shed 3 bases and J 2 bases; nucleotides not matched to a gene: 4. CDR3 length equals 14 residues. The CDR3 DNA is TGTGCCAGCAGCTGGGGGACAGAAAACTATGGCTACACCTTC. As protein: CASSWGTENYGYTF.